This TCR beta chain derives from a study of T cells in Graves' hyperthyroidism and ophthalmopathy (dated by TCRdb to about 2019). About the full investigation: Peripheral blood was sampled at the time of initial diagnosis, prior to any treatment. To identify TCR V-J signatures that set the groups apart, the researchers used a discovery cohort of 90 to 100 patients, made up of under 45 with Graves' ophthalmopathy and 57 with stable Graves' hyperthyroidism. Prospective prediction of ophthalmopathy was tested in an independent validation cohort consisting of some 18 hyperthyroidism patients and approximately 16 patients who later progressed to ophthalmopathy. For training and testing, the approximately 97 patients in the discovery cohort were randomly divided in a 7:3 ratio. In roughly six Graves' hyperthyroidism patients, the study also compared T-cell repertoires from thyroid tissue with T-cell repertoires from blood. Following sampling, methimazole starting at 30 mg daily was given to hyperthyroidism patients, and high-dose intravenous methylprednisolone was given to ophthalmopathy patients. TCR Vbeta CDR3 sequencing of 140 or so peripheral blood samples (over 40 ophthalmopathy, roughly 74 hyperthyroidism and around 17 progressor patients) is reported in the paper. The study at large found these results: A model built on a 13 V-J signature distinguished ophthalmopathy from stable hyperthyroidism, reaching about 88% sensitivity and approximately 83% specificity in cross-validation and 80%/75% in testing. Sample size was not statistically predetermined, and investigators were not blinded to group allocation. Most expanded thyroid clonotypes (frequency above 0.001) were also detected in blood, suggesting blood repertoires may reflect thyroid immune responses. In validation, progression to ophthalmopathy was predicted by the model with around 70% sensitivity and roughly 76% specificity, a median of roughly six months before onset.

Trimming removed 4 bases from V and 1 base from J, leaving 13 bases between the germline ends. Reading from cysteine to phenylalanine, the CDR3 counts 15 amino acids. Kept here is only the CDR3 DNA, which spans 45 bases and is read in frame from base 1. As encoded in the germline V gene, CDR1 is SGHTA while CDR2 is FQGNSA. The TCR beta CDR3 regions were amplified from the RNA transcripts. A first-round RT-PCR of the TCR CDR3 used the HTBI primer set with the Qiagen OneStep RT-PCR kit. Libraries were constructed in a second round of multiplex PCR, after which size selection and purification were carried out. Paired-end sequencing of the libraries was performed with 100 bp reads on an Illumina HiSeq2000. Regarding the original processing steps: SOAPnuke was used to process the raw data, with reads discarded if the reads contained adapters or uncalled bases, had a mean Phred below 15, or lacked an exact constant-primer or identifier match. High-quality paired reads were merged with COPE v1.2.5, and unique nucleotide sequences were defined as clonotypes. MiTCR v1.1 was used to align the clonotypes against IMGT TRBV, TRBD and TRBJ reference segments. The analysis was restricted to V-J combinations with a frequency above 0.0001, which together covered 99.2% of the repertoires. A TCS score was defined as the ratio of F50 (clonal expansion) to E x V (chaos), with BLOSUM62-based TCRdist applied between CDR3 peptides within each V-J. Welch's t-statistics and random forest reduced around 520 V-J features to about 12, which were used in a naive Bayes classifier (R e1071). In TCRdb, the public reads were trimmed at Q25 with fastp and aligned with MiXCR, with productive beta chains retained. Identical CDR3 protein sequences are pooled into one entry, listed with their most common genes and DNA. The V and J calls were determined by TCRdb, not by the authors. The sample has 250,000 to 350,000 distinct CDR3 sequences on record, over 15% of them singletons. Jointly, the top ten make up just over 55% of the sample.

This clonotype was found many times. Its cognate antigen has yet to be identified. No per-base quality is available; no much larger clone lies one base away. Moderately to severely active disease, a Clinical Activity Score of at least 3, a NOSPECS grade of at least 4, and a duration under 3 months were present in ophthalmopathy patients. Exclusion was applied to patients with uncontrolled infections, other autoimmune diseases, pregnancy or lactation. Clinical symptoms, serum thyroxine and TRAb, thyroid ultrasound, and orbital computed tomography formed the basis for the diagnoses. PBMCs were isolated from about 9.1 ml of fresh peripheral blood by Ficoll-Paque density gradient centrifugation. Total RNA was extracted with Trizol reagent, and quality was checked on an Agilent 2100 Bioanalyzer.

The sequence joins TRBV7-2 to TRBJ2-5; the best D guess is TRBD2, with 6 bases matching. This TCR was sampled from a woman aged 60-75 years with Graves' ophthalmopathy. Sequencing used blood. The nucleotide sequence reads TGTGCCAGCAGCTACCTCGGGACTCCCCAAGAGACCCAGTACTTC. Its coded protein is CASSYLGTPQETQYF.